This note documents a single TCR beta chain sequence. Its target is not known. The entry originates in a study of T cell repertoires in cytomegalovirus infection. Whole-study context: Shared public TCR beta signatures pointed to both CMV infection and a matching HLA type. Overall study findings and caveats: The response measured ex vivo was dominated by TCR beta clonotypes (HLA-C-restricted and CMV-specific). CMV carriers with the relevant HLA were identified by cumulative public TCR beta family frequency.

From the reads, TCRdb called clonotypes with MiXCR, one entry per CDR3 protein. The profile shows about 320,000 distinct CDR3 sequences, 9.5% of them singletons. CDR3 size: 13 residues. Germline loops: CDR1 MNHEY, CDR2 SVGAGI. Trimming stripped 6 bases from V and 11 bases from J, with 17 bases between. The chain is built from TRBV6-5 and TRBJ1-3, with D possibly matching TRBD1 (6 bases). The TCR comes from a human donor in good health (CMV status not recorded). Some clones in this sample may be carry-over from other donors' samples. The sequenced sample was PBMCs. CDR3 in DNA: TGTGCCAGCAGAATGGACAGAGGGCGACCCATATATTTT. This sequence encodes CASRMDRGRPIYF.